The entry below describes one TCR beta chain. What it binds is not known. This specimen comes from a study of OX40 agonist ivuxolimab in advanced cancers. About the research overall: Patients' therapy was ivuxolimab, an antibody that acts as an agonist of OX40 (CD134).

Prior autoimmune disease or systemic immunosuppression barred patients. The assay was immunoSEQ multiplex PCR, and TCRdb's table has in-frame clones only and misses some. The sample yields some 98,000 clones, around 90% seen once. The CDR3 is 17 residues long. The germline V gene has CDR1 LGHNA and CDR2 YNFKEQ. Trimming took 4 bases from V and 2 from J, leaving 19 bases between them. Findings and caveats of the study: Both CD4+ and CD8+ T cell populations in blood had undergone clonal expansion by week 6 at 0.1 to 3.0 mg/kg.

This receptor was taken from an adult with an advanced solid tumor such as melanoma, head and neck, liver or kidney cancer. The V call is TRBV4-2, the J call TRBJ2-3, with D possibly being TRBD1 or TRBD2 (6 bases each). This specimen consisted of CD4+ or CD8+ T cells sorted from blood, obtained in a trial of the OX40 agonist ivuxolimab. CDR3 DNA sequence: TGTGCCAGCAGCCCCCGGGGGCGGGCCACCTCCACAGATACGCAGTATTTT. As protein: CASSPRGRATSTDTQYF.